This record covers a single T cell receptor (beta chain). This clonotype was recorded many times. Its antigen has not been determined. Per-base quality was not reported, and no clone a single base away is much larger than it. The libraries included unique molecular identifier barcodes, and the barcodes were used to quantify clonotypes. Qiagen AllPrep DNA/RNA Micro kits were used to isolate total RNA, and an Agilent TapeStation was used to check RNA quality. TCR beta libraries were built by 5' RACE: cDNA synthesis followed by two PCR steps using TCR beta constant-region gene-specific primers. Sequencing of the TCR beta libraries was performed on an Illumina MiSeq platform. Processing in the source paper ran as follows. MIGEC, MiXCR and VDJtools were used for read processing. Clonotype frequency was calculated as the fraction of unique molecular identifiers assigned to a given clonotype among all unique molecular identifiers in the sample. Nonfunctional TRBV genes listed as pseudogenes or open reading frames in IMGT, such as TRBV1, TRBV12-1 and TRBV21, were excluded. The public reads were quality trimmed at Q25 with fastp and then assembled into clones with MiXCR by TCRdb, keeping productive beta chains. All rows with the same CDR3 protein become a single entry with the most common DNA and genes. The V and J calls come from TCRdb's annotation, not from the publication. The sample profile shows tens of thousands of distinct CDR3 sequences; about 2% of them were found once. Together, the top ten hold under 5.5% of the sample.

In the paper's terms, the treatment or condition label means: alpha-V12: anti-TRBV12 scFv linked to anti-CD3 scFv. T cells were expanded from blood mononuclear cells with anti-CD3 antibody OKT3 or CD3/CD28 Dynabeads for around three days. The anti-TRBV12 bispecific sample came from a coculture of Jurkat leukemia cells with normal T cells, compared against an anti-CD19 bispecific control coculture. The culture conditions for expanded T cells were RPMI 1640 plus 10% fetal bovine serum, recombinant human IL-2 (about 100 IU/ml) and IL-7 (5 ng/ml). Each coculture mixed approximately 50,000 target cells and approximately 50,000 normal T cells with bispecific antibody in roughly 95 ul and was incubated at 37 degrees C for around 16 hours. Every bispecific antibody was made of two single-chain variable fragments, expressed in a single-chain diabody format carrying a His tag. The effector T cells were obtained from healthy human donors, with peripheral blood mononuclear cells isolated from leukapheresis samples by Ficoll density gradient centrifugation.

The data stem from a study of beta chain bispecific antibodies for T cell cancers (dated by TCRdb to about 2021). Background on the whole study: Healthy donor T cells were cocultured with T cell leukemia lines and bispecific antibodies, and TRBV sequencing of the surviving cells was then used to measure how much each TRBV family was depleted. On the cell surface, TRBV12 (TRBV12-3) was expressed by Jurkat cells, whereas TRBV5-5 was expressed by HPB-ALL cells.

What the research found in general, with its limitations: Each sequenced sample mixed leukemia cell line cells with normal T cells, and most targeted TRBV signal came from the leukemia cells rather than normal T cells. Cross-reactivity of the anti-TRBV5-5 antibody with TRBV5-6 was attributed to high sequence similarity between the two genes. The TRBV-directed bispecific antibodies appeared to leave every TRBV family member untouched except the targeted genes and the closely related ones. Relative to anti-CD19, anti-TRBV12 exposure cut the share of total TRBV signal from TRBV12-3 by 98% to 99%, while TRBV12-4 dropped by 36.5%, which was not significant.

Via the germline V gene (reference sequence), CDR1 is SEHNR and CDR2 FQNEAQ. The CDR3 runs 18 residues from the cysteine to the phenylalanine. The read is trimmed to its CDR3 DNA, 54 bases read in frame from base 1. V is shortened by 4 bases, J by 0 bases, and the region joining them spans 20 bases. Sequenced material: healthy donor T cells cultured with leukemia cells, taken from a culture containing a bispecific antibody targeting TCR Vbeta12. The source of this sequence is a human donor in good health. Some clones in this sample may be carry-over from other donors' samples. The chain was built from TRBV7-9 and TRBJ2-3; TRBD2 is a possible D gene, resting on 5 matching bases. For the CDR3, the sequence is CASSSPPTSGKSTDTQYF. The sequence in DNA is TGTGCCAGCAGCTCCCCCCCTACCAGCGGAAAAAGCACAGATACGCAGTATTTT.